This passage covers 27 T cell receptor beta chains from one sample sequenced in a study of PD-1 and CTLA-4 blockade in melanoma. Generated by immunoSEQ multiplex PCR, the TCRdb table keeps only in-frame clones and is missing some. The sample yields 25,000 to 35,000 clones, more than 85% seen once. Specimen: CD8+ T cells from peripheral blood, collected from a patient given anti-PD-1 treatment. These receptors were obtained from a human donor with melanoma.

J is TRBJ1-5 and V is TRBV10-2, with D unresolved. CDR1 is WSHSY and CDR2 is SAAADI in the germline V gene. Between the trimmed V and J ends, which lost 0 bases and 9 bases, there was a span of 15 bases. The CDR3 has 15 residues. The CDR3 sequence: CASSESPATRVPQHF. The CDR3 DNA reads as TGCGCCAGCAGTGAGTCGCCGGCGACAAGGGTGCCCCAGCATTTT.

This chain connects TRBV21-1 to TRBJ2-7; whether TRBD1, the table's D call, matches the DNA was not checked. TRBV21-1 is termed a pseudogene. The CDR3 runs 14 residues. The CDR3 protein is CASSGGQGAIEQYF. For the CDR3, the DNA is TGTGCCAGCAGTGGGGGACAGGGGGCGATAGAGCAGTACTTC.

The J gene is TRBJ1-2, the V gene TRBV19, with D unclear. Trimming pared 5 bases from V and 2 bases from J, leaving 15 bases between. In germline, CDR1 is LNHDA, CDR2 SQIVND (reference sequence). The CDR3 has 15 residues. Written as DNA, the CDR3 is TGTGCCAGTAGTCCCCACGAAGGCCACAACTATGGCTACACCTTC. Protein product: CASSPHEGHNYGYTF.

CDR3 amino acids: CAWRGGDNYGYTF. CDR3 sequence (DNA): TGTGCCTGGAGGGGGGGGGATAACTATGGCTACACCTTC. V is TRBV30 and J is TRBJ1-2; the D gene is possibly TRBD1 (5 bases). The germline V gene encodes CDR1 GTSNPN and CDR2 SVGIG (reference sequence). Trimming stripped 3 bases from V and 1 base from J, with 9 bases between. This CDR3 contains 13 residues.

J is TRBJ2-3 and V is TRBV6-4; D possibly corresponds to TRBD1 (6 bases). V was cut by 4 bases and J by 4 bases, with 15 bases left in between. Germline V lookup: CDR1 MRHNA, CDR2 SNTAGT. This CDR3 is built from 15 residues. The CDR3 coding sequence is TGTGCCAGCAGTGCCTTCGGACAGCCCTCAGATACGCAGTATTTT. This gives the protein CASSAFGQPSDTQYF.

The V and J genes are TRBV2 and TRBJ1-1; weak D call: TRBD1 (6 bases). The V and J ends lost 6 bases and 7 bases respectively, with 9 bases between them. CDR3 length equals 11 residues. Germline V gene data show CDR1 as SNHLY and CDR2 as FYNNEI. CDR3 nucleotides: TGTGCCAGCAGACACAGGGATGAAGCTTTCTTT. Translating it yields CASRHRDEAFF. The full variable domain, in which reference TRBV2 and TRBJ1-1 provide the parts outside the CDR3, is EPEVTQTPSHQVTQMGQEVILRCVPISNHLYFYWYRQILGQKVEFLVSFYNNEISEKSEIFDDQFSVERPDGSNFTLKIRSTKLEDSAMYFCASRHRDEAFFGQGTRLTVV.

The CDR3 sequence is CASLQRGTGTYEQYF. CDR3 bases: TGTGCCAGCCTACAACGGGGGACAGGGACCTACGAGCAGTACTTC. The genes are TRBV28 and TRBJ2-7, with TRBD1 identical over 9 bases. CDR3 length: 15 residues. The J segment lost 2 bases and the V segment lost 8 bases, leaving 10 bases of the junction unmatched. The germline CDR1 and CDR2 sequences are MDHEN and SYDVKM.

V and J are TRBV15 and TRBJ2-5; no reliable D call. CDR3 length equals 16 residues. The V end was cut by 1 base, the J end by 1 base, with 13 bases between. CDR1 and CDR2 from the germline V gene are LNHNV and YYDKDF (reference sequence). CDR3 nucleotide sequence: TGTGCCACCAGCAGAGCCTCAGTTGAAGGCCAAGAGACCCAGTACTTC. Its translation is CATSRASVEGQETQYF.

The gene calls are TRBV30 and TRBJ2-1; no clear D. V dropped 8 bases and J dropped 4 bases, with 12 bases sitting between them. The CDR3 contains 12 residues. Germline values: CDR1 GTSNPN, CDR2 SVGIG (reference sequence). Written as DNA, the CDR3 is TGTGCCGCCGGATTCTCGTACAATGAGCAGTTCTTC. This sequence encodes CAAGFSYNEQFF.

This clone was detected only once. This chain connects TRBV14 to TRBJ2-1, with TRBD2 identical over 15 bases. The germline V gene encodes CDR1 SGHDN and CDR2 FVKESK. The CDR3 is made up of 18 amino acids. V shed 4 bases and J 5 bases; nucleotides not matched to a gene: 9. The DNA for the CDR3 is TGTGCCAGCAGCCGGGGACTAGCGGGGGGCCCACTCCACAATGAGCAGTTCTTC. It translates to CASSRGLAGGPLHNEQFF.

V usage is TRBV2 and J usage is TRBJ2-7; tentative D call: TRBD1 (6 bases). Germline CDR1 is SNHLY and CDR2 is FYNNEI. CDR3 length: 14 amino acids. The V and J ends lost 3 bases and 2 bases respectively, with 11 bases between them. The CDR3 loop is CASSDQGSPYEQYF. CDR3 nucleotide sequence: TGTGCCAGCAGTGACCAGGGGAGCCCCTACGAGCAGTACTTC.

The chain joins TRBV5-8 to TRBJ1-2, with 9 bases lining up with TRBD1. The CDR3 contains 15 residues. The junction had 8 bases not matched to a gene; V was cut back by 4 bases and J by 4 bases. Germline V gives CDR1 SGHTS, CDR2 YDEGEE. The CDR3 nucleotides read TGTGCCAGCAGCCCGCGGACAGGGGCGGGCTATGGCTACACCTTC. Its translation: CASSPRTGAGYGYTF. Full variable domain (outside the CDR3, taken from reference TRBV5-8 and TRBJ1-2): EAGVTQSPTHLIKTRGQQATLRCSPISGHTSVYWYQQALGLGLQFLLWYDEGEERNRGNFPPRFSGRQFPNYSSELNVNALELEDSALYLCASSPRTGAGYGYTFGSGTRLTVV.

J is TRBJ1-5 and V is TRBV27; 9 positions agree with TRBD1. CDR1 and CDR2 from the germline V gene are MNHEY and SMNVEV (reference sequence). With 6 bases clipped from V and 5 bases from J, the junction kept 8 bases outside the gene matches. This CDR3 has 15 residues. CDR3: CASRNRQGGDQPQHF. CDR3 DNA sequence: TGTGCCAGCAGAAACAGACAGGGGGGGGATCAGCCCCAGCATTTT.

The chain combines TRBV27 with TRBJ2-1, with D perhaps matching TRBD2 (6 bases). The CDR3 covers 15 residues. Germline CDR1 and CDR2: MNHEY and SMNVEV (reference sequence). Trimming left V 5 bases short and J 2 bases short, with 13 bases between. The CDR3 loop is CASSLASATYNEQFF. The CDR3 DNA is TGTGCCAGCAGTCTTGCTAGCGCAACCTACAATGAGCAGTTCTTC.

This clone has just one count. Here the CDR3 reads CASRWTVAPLHF. The CDR3 bases are TGTGCCAGCCGCTGGACAGTTGCACCCCTCCACTTT. The chain recombines TRBV9 with TRBJ1-6, with a weak D call TRBD1 (6 bases). Germline CDR1 and CDR2: SGDLS and YYNGEE. CDR3 length: 12 residues. Trimming took 7 bases from V and 11 from J, leaving 13 bases between them.

The V call is TRBV6-5, the J call TRBJ1-1; D may be TRBD1 (6 bases). This CDR3 contains 16 residues. The germline CDR1 and CDR2 sequences are MNHEY and SVGAGI. V was cut by 0 bases and J by 3 bases, with 14 bases left in between. CDR3 nucleotide sequence: TGTGCCAGCAGTTACTCGAGTGGTTCAGGGGACACTGAAGCTTTCTTT. It encodes CASSYSSGSGDTEAFF.

CDR3 loop: CASSYRDRGNYEQYF. The CDR3 DNA is TGTGCCAGCAGCTATCGGGACAGGGGGAACTACGAGCAGTACTTC. The chain recombines TRBV7-9 with TRBJ2-7; 11 bases line up with TRBD1. Trimming at V came to 4 bases and at J to 3 bases, leaving 5 bases not matched to a gene. CDR1 SEHNR and CDR2 FQNEAQ come from the germline V gene (reference sequence). This CDR3 is 15 amino acids long. Together with reference TRBV7-9 and TRBJ2-7, the CDR3 gives the full variable domain: DTGVSQNPRHKITKRGQNVTFRCDPISEHNRLYWYRQTLGQGPEFLTYFQNEAQLEKSRLLSDRFSAERPKGSFSTLEIQRTEQGDSAMYLCASSYRDRGNYEQYFGPGTRLTVT.

V gene TRBV28 combines with J gene TRBJ2-1; 7 nucleotides match TRBD1. The CDR3 runs 16 residues. V was pared by 4 bases and J by 5 bases, with 11 bases of the junction left unmatched. Germline assignment: CDR1 MDHEN and CDR2 SYDVKM. CDR3 DNA sequence: TGTGCCAGCAGTTCCCTACAGGGGCCTGACCACAATGAGCAGTTCTTC. Protein product: CASSSLQGPDHNEQFF.

V is TRBV30 and J is TRBJ2-3; D gene unclear. Germline values: CDR1 GTSNPN, CDR2 SVGIG (reference sequence). This CDR3 is built from 14 residues. Between the trimmed V and J ends, which lost 3 bases and 2 bases, there was a span of 12 bases. CDR3 protein: CAWRTEESTDTQYF. The CDR3, as DNA: TGTGCCTGGAGGACGGAAGAGTCCACAGATACGCAGTATTTT. Looking up the rest from reference TRBV30 and TRBJ2-3 gives the full variable domain: SQTIHQWPATLVQPVGSPLSLECTVEGTSNPNLYWYRQAAGRGLQLLFYSVGIGQISSEVPQNLSASRPQDRQFILSSKKLLLSDSGFYLCAWRTEESTDTQYFGPGTRLTVL.

The chain links TRBV7-9 to TRBJ2-2; 7 bases are a match to TRBD2. From germline, CDR1 is SEHNR and CDR2 FQNEAQ (reference sequence). The V segment lost 6 bases and the J segment 6 bases; nucleotides outside the gene matches: 4. This CDR3 region has 13 residues. CDR3 coding DNA: TGTGCCAGCAGTGATGGACTAGCCGGGGAGCTGTTTTTT. Translating gives CASSDGLAGELFF.

The CDR3 sequence: CASSLPPTGTSNEQFF. The CDR3 DNA sequence: TGTGCCAGCAGCTTACCCCCCACCGGGACTAGTAATGAGCAGTTCTTC. The chain is built from TRBV7-9 and TRBJ2-1, with 8 bases aligning to TRBD2. There are 16 residues in the CDR3. The germline V gene encodes CDR1 SEHNR and CDR2 FQNEAQ (reference sequence). J lost 7 bases, V lost 2 bases, and 10 bases had no gene match.

The chain employs TRBV4-1 and TRBJ2-1; 12 nucleotides line up with TRBD2. Trimming removed 2 bases from V and 8 bases from J; junction bases left unmatched: 4. The CDR3 contains 15 residues. CDR1 is MGHRA and CDR2 is YSYEKL in the germline V gene. This CDR3 reads CASSQTSGGWYEQFF. Here the CDR3 DNA reads TGCGCCAGCAGCCAAACTAGCGGGGGGTGGTATGAGCAGTTCTTC.

The chain is built from TRBV5-4 and TRBJ2-2; TRBD2 is a possible D gene (7 bases). CDR3 length equals 14 residues. The germline V and J ends were trimmed by 3 bases and 6 bases, with 12 bases remaining between them. From germline, CDR1 is SGHNT and CDR2 YYREEE (reference sequence). The CDR3 region has the DNA TGTGCCAGCAGCTATTGGGGGGGCCCCGGGGAGCTGTTTTTT. Its protein product is CASSYWGGPGELFF.

The rearrangement links TRBV10-3 to TRBJ2-7; D remains unclear. This CDR3 is 11 amino acids long. V was pared by 6 bases and J by 0 bases, with 3 bases between. Per the germline V gene, CDR1 is ENHRY and CDR2 is SYGVKD. CDR3 nucleotides: TGTGCCATCAGGTCCTCCTACGAGCAGTACTTC. It encodes CAIRSSYEQYF.

The gene calls are TRBV7-9 and TRBJ1-1; D uncertain. Looked up from germline, CDR1 is SEHNR and CDR2 is FQNEAQ (reference sequence). The CDR3 is 14 residues long. Between the trimmed V and J ends, which lost 5 bases and 2 bases, there was a span of 12 bases. CDR3 coding DNA: TGTGCCAGCAGCCGCGTTGGGGTAAACACTGAAGCTTTCTTT. It encodes CASSRVGVNTEAFF. Full variable domain (remainder filled in from reference TRBV7-9 and TRBJ1-1): DTGVSQNPRHKITKRGQNVTFRCDPISEHNRLYWYRQTLGQGPEFLTYFQNEAQLEKSRLLSDRFSAERPKGSFSTLEIQRTEQGDSAMYLCASSRVGVNTEAFFGQGTRLTVV.

The chain couples TRBV2 to TRBJ1-1; the D is unclear. The ends were cut back, 7 bases at V and 3 bases at J, with 15 bases in the middle. CDR1 is SNHLY, CDR2 FYNNEI, per germline. This CDR3 is built from 14 residues. The CDR3 sequence: CASKVGVLDTEAFF. In DNA form, the CDR3 reads TGTGCCAGCAAGGTCGGGGTCCTGGACACTGAAGCTTTCTTT.

The V and J genes are TRBV4-1 and TRBJ1-2, with a tentative D call TRBD1 (5 bases). V was trimmed by 2 bases and J by 1 base, leaving 14 bases between them. Germline lookup yields CDR1 MGHRA and CDR2 YSYEKL. The CDR3 totals 16 residues. Here the CDR3 DNA reads TGCGCCAGCAGCCAAAGTCGGGGGTTAGGTAACTATGGCTACACCTTC. It translates to CASSQSRGLGNYGYTF.